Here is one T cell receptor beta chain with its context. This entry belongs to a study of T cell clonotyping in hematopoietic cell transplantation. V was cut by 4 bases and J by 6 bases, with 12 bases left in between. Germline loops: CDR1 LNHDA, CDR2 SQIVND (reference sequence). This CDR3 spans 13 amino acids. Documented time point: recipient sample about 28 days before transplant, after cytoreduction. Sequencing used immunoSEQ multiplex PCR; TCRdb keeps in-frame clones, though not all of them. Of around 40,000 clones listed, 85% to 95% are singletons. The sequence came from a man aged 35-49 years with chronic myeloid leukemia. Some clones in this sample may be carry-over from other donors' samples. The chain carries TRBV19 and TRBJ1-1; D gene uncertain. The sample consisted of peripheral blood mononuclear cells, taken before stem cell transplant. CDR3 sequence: CASSTRWAPEAFF. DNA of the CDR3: TGTGCCAGTAGTACCCGGTGGGCTCCTGAAGCTTTCTTT.